The rows below give T cell receptor beta chains drawn from one sample of a study of T cell repertoires in cytomegalovirus infection. MiXCR, run by TCRdb on the reads, gives a single entry per CDR3 protein. This table has some 250,000 distinct CDR3 sequences, roughly 10% appearing once. The sample consisted of PBMCs. Receptors originate from a human donor in good health (CMV status not recorded). Some clones in this sample may be carry-over from other donors' samples. Each CDR3 is given with its conserved first and last residue. A D gene is named only where the DNA matches it firmly. The size entry is marked missing in some rows and otherwise reads once, few, many or a size class.

j_call,cdr3_length,d_call,v_call,clone_size,cdr3_aa,cdr3_nt
TRBJ1-1,13,-,TRBV7-2,many,CASSVTPGTEAFF,TGTGCCAGCAGCGTTACCCCTGGAACTGAAGCTTTCTTT
TRBJ1-1,13,-,TRBV12-5,many,CASGLEQNTEAFF,TGTGCTAGTGGTTTGGAACAGAACACTGAAGCTTTCTTT
TRBJ2-7,11,-,TRBV11-2,many,CASSQKYEQYF,TGTGCCAGCAGCCAAAAATACGAGCAGTACTTC
TRBJ2-7,12,-,TRBV2,-,CASKRQVYEQYF,TGTGCCAGCAAAAGACAGGTCTACGAGCAGTACTTC
TRBJ1-5,15,-,TRBV2,few,CASSGEALSNQPQHF,TGTGCCAGCAGTGGGGAGGCCCTGAGCAATCAGCCCCAGCATTTT
TRBJ2-3,13,-,TRBV7-9,many,CASSFLGGDTQYF,TGTGCCAGCAGCTTCTTGGGTGGAGATACGCAGTATTTT
TRBJ1-5,17,TRBD1,TRBV19,few,CASRNPWRQGLDQPQHF,TGTGCCAGTAGGAACCCTTGGCGACAGGGGCTTGATCAGCCCCAGCATTTT
TRBJ1-1,13,-,TRBV18,few,CASSSNRDTEAFF,TGTGCCAGCTCATCCAATCGGGACACTGAAGCTTTCTTT
TRBJ2-7,16,TRBD1,TRBV7-8,many,CASSFRRDRISYEQYF,TGTGCCAGCAGCTTCCGCCGGGACAGAATTTCCTACGAGCAGTACTTC
TRBJ2-1,15,-,TRBV7-2,many,CASSSKPPRPNEQFF,TGTGCCAGCAGCTCAAAGCCCCCCAGACCTAATGAGCAGTTCTTC
TRBJ2-3,15,TRBD1,TRBV12-3/TRBV12-4,-,CASSYRDRGTDTQYF,TGTGCCAGCAGTTACCGGGACAGGGGCACAGATACGCAGTATTTT
TRBJ2-1,17,-,TRBV7-2,many,CASSPRPPGLTYNEQFF,TGTGCCAGCAGCCCCCGGCCCCCAGGGCTCACCTACAATGAGCAGTTCTTC
TRBJ1-1,14,-,TRBV7-2,many,CASSPTALNTEAFF,TGTGCCAGCAGCCCGACAGCGCTGAACACTGAAGCTTTCTTT
TRBJ1-1,17,TRBD1,TRBV5-5,few,CASSLGPRGQGSPEAFF,TGTGCCAGCAGCTTGGGGCCAAGGGGACAGGGGTCCCCTGAAGCTTTCTTT
TRBJ2-2,14,-,TRBV12-3/TRBV12-4,-,CAGKTSTNTGELFF,TGTGCCGGCAAGACATCCACGAACACCGGGGAGCTGTTTTTT
TRBJ2-7,14,-,TRBV7-2,-,CASRLGGSSYEQYF,TGTGCCAGCAGGTTAGGGGGTAGCTCCTACGAGCAGTACTTC
TRBJ1-1,15,-,TRBV20-1,many,CSPARSGTANTEAFF,TGCAGTCCTGCTAGGTCAGGGACGGCGAACACTGAAGCTTTCTTT
TRBJ1-1,12,-,TRBV7-9,few,CASGLQNTEAFF,TGTGCCAGCGGACTGCAGAACACTGAAGCTTTCTTT
TRBJ2-2,16,TRBD2,TRBV6-2/TRBV6-3,many,CASSAPGGGTPGELFF,TGTGCCAGCAGTGCGCCGGGCGGGGGGACCCCCGGGGAGCTGTTTTTT
TRBJ2-5,14,TRBD1,TRBV7-2,many,CASSANTGAETQYF,TGTGCCAGCAGCGCAAACACAGGGGCCGAGACCCAGTACTTC
TRBJ1-6,13,-,TRBV7-3,many,CASSLGILSPLHF,TGTGCCAGCAGCTTAGGCATCTTATCACCCCTCCACTTT
TRBJ1-2,15,TRBD1,TRBV9,many,CASSAPGQGKIGYTF,TGTGCCAGCAGCGCACCGGGACAGGGGAAAATAGGCTACACCTTC
TRBJ2-6,15,-,TRBV19,many,CASSFSPRVANVLTF,TGTGCCAGTAGTTTCAGCCCCCGCGTGGCCAACGTCCTGACTTTC
TRBJ2-3,14,-,TRBV4-2,-,CASSQGTLLDTQYF,TGTGCCAGCAGCCAAGGGACCCTGCTTGATACGCAGTATTTT
TRBJ1-5,15,-,TRBV7-2,many,CASSTRIGDAQPQHF,TGTGCCAGCAGCACCAGGATAGGGGATGCACAGCCCCAGCATTTT
TRBJ2-7,14,-,TRBV7-2,few,CASSLRGDTGEQYF,TGTGCCAGCAGCTTAAGGGGGGACACGGGGGAGCAGTACTTC
TRBJ1-2,13,-,TRBV28,many,CASSAGINYGYTF,TGTGCCAGCAGTGCCGGGATCAACTATGGCTACACCTTC
TRBJ2-3,17,-,TRBV7-2,many,CASSLEGVAGLTDTQYF,TGTGCCAGCAGCTTAGAGGGAGTAGCAGGGCTCACAGATACGCAGTATTTT
TRBJ1-1,16,-,TRBV7-9,many,CASSSFGGGGNTEAFF,TGTGCCAGCAGCTCCTTCGGAGGCGGGGGGAACACTGAAGCTTTCTTT
TRBJ2-1,15,TRBD2,TRBV7-2,many,CASSKEGLAPNEQFF,TGTGCCAGCAGCAAAGAGGGACTAGCGCCCAATGAGCAGTTCTTC
TRBJ1-2,14,-,TRBV7-2,many,CASSLKPPGHGYTF,TGTGCCAGCAGCTTAAAGCCCCCAGGCCATGGCTACACCTTC
TRBJ2-1,13,-,TRBV20-1,-,CRTRWEIYNEQFF,TGCAGGACGCGGTGGGAAATCTACAATGAGCAGTTCTTC
TRBJ2-1,15,-,TRBV4-1,many,CASSQDSRGYNEQFF,TGCGCCAGCAGCCAAGATTCACGGGGTTACAATGAGCAGTTCTTC
TRBJ1-5,16,TRBD1,TRBV7-6,many,CASSPATGGGGQPQHF,TGTGCCAGCAGCCCTGCTACAGGGGGCGGAGGACAGCCCCAGCATTTT
TRBJ2-4,16,-,TRBV7-2,many,CASSLASRLAKNIQYF,TGTGCCAGCAGCTTAGCGTCGCGGTTAGCCAAAAACATTCAGTACTTC
TRBJ1-4,14,-,TRBV6-2/TRBV6-3,many,CASSRGLVNEKLFF,TGTGCCAGCAGTCGCGGTTTGGTTAATGAAAAACTGTTTTTT
TRBJ2-1,15,TRBD2,TRBV7-9,many,CASSLALAGPGEQFF,TGTGCCAGCAGCTTAGCGCTAGCGGGGCCGGGTGAGCAGTTCTTC
TRBJ2-5,17,TRBD1,TRBV12-3/TRBV12-4,many,CASSSSMTGQYQETQYF,TGTGCCAGCAGTTCATCAATGACAGGGCAGTACCAAGAGACCCAGTACTTC
TRBJ2-5,15,-,TRBV7-9,many,CASSYPVWGQETQYF,TGTGCCAGCAGCTACCCCGTCTGGGGGCAAGAGACCCAGTACTTC
TRBJ1-5,12,-,TRBV29-1,many,CSVGGTNQPQHF,TGCAGCGTTGGGGGGACTAATCAGCCCCAGCATTTT
TRBJ1-2,16,-,TRBV7-9,-,CASSLEMADSNYGYTF,TGTGCCAGCAGCTTAGAAATGGCAGACTCTAACTATGGCTACACCTTC
TRBJ2-3,14,TRBD1,TRBV7-2,many,CASSWDRGPDTQYF,TGTGCCAGCAGCTGGGACAGGGGCCCAGATACGCAGTATTTT
TRBJ2-3,12,-,TRBV6-2/TRBV6-3,few,CASSWNTDTQYF,TGTGCCAGCAGTTGGAACACAGATACGCAGTATTTT
TRBJ2-7,14,-,TRBV5-1,many,CASSLGESAYEQYF,TGCGCCAGCAGCTTGGGGGAGTCGGCCTACGAGCAGTACTTC
TRBJ2-1,15,TRBD2,TRBV7-2,many,CASSPGLAGGREQFF,TGTGCCAGCAGCCCCGGACTAGCGGGAGGGCGTGAGCAGTTCTTC
TRBJ2-7,12,-,TRBV18,few,CASSLRRDEQYF,TGTGCCAGCTCACTACGCCGGGACGAGCAGTACTTC
TRBJ2-3,15,TRBD1,TRBV7-3,many,CASSVWGQGTDTQYF,TGTGCCAGCAGCGTTTGGGGACAGGGGACAGATACGCAGTATTTT
TRBJ2-5,14,-,TRBV5-6,many,CASSPGTPEETQYF,TGTGCCAGCAGCCCGGGGACACCAGAAGAGACCCAGTACTTC
TRBJ1-1,16,-,TRBV14,many,CASSQVPGEGNTEAFF,TGTGCCAGCAGCCAAGTCCCTGGTGAGGGGAACACTGAAGCTTTCTTT
TRBJ2-1,17,TRBD2,TRBV20-1,many,CSASGGSGGRVGNEQFF,TGCAGTGCTAGCGGGGGTAGCGGGGGCCGGGTGGGGAATGAGCAGTTCTTC
TRBJ2-7,15,-,TRBV27,few,CASSGGTVQTYEQYF,TGTGCCAGCAGTGGCGGGACAGTTCAAACCTACGAGCAGTACTTC
TRBJ1-6,18,TRBD1,TRBV5-6,few,CASSSIRDRSSYNSPLHF,TGTGCCAGCAGCTCGATCCGGGACAGGAGCTCCTATAATTCACCCCTCCACTTT
TRBJ1-1,13,-,TRBV11-2,many,CASSFHGGTEAFF,TGTGCCAGCAGCTTTCACGGAGGGACTGAAGCTTTCTTT
TRBJ2-4,17,TRBD2,TRBV20-1,many,CSARDPGVAGNKNIQYF,TGCAGTGCTAGAGACCCGGGGGTAGCGGGGAACAAAAACATTCAGTACTTC
TRBJ2-7,13,-,TRBV18,few,CASSPSGSVEQYF,TGTGCCAGCTCACCCTCCGGATCAGTTGAGCAGTACTTC